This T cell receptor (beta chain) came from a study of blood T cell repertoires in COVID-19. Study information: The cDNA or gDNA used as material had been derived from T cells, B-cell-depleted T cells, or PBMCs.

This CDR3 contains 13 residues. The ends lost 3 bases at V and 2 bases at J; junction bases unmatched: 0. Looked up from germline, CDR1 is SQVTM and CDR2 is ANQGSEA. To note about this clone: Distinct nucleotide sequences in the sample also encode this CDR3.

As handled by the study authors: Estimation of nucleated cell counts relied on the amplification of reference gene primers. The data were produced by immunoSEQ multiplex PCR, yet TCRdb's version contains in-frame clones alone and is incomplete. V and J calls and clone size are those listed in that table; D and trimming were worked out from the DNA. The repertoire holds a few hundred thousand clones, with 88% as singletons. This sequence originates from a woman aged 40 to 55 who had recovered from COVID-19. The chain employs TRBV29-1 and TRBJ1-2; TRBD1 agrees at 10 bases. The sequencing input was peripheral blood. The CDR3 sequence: CSVEDRGNYGYTF. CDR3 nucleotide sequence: TGCAGCGTTGAGGACAGGGGGAACTATGGCTACACCTTC.